This T cell receptor (beta chain) was sequenced for a study of T cell repertoires in cytomegalovirus infection. The germline V gene has CDR1 SGHTA and CDR2 FQGNSA. The J segment lost 5 bases and the V segment lost 2 bases, leaving 11 bases of the junction unmatched. The CDR3 sequence is 16 residues long. This clonotype was counted only a few times. Via MiXCR, TCRdb re-called the reads, giving one row per CDR3 protein. The data show about 600,000 distinct CDR3 sequences, roughly 26% seen once. Sequenced material: CD8+ T cells from PBMCs. The V and J genes are TRBV7-2 and TRBJ2-7; 8 bases map to TRBD2. The receptor was derived from a human donor in good health (CMV status not recorded). Some clones in this sample may be carry-over from other donors' samples. CDR3 bases: TGTGCCAGCAGCTTACGGGGGGGCGGGGGGTCAGACGAGCAGTACGTC. Translated: CASSLRGGGGSDEQYV.